The clone carrying this TCR beta chain was counted a few times. The antigen is not known. This sample is part of a study of T-cell memory formation after mild COVID-19. The study's findings and limits: Pre-infection memory contained some responding clones, which suggested that cross-reactive memory had joined. Largely, contracting CD4+ clones fell within CM and EM, and contracting CD8+ clones within EMRA.

This CDR3 has 12 residues. CDR1 and CDR2 from the germline V gene are MNHEY and SVGEGT. The ends were cut back, 5 bases at V and 5 bases at J, with 9 bases in the middle. Using constant-segment primers, 5'RACE produced TCR alpha and TCR beta cDNA libraries carrying sample barcodes and UMIs. TCRdb reanalysed the 5' RACE reads using MiXCR and keeps one entry per CDR3 protein. The profile shows about 180,000 distinct CDR3 sequences, 16% of them singletons. This TCR came from an adult woman who had mild COVID-19 (a few samples of this study predate the infection). Cell type and time point are not known. Input material: PBMCs or a T cell subset sorted from them (not recorded which). V is TRBV6-2 or TRBV6-3 and J is TRBJ2-5, with a tentative D call TRBD2 (5 bases). The CDR3 is CASSPTTETQYF. As DNA, the CDR3 is TGTGCCAGCAGTCCGACTACGGAGACCCAGTACTTC.